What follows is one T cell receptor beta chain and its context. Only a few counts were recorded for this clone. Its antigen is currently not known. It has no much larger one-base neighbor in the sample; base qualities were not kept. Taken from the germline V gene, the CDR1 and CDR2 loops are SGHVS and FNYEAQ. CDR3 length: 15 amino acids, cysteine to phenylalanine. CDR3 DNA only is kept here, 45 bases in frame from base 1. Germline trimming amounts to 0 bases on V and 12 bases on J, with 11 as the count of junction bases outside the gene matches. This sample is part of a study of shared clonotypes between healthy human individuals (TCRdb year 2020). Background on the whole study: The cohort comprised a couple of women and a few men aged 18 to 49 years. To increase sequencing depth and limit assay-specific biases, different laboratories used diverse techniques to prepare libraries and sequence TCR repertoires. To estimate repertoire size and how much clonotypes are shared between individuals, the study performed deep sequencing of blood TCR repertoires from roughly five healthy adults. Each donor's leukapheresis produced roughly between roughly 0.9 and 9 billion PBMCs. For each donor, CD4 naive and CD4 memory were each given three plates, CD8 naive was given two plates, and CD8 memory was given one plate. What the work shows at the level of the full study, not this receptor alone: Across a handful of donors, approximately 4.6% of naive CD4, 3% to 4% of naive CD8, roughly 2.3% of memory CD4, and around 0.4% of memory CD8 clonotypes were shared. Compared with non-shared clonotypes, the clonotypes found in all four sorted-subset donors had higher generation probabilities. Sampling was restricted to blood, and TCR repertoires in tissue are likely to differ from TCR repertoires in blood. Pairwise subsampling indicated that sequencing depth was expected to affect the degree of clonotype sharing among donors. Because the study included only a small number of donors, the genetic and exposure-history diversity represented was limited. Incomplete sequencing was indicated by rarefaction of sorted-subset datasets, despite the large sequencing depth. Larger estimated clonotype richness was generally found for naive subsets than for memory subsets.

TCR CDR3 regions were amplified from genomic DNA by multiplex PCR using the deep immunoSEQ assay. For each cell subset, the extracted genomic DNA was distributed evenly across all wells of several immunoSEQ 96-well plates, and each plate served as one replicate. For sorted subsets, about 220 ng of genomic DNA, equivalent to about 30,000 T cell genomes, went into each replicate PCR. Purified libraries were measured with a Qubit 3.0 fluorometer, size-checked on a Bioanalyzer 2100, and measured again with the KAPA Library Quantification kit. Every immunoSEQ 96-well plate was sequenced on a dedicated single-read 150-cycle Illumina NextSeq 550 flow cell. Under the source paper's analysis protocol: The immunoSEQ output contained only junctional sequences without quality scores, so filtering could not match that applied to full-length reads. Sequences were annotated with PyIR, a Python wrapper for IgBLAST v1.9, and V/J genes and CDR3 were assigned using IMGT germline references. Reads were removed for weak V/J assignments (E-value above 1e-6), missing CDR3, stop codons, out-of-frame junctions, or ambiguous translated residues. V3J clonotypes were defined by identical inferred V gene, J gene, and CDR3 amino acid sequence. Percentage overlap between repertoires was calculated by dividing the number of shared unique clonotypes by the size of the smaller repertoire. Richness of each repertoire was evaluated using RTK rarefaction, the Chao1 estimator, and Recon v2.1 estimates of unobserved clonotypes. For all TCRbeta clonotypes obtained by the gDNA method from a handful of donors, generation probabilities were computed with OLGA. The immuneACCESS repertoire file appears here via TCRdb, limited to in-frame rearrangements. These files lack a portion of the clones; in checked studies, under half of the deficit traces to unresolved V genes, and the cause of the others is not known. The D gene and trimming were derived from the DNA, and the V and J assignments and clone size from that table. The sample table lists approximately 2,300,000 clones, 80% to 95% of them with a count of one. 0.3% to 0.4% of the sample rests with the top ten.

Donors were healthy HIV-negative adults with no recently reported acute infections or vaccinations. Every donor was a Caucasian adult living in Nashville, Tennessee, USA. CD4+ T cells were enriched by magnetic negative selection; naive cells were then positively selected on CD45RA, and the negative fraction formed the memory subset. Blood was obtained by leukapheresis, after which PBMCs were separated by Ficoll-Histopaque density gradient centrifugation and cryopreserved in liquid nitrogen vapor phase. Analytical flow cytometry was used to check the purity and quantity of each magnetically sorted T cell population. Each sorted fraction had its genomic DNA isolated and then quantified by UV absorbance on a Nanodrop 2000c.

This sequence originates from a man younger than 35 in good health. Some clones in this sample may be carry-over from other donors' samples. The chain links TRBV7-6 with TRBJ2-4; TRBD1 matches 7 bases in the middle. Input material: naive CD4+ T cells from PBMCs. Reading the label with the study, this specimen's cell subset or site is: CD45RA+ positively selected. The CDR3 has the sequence CASSLAGETGQDQYF. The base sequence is TGTGCCAGCAGCTTAGCGGGAGAGACAGGGCAGGATCAGTACTTC.